The 18 T cell receptor beta chains below were found in one sample sequenced in a study of shared clonotypes between healthy human individuals. Sequenced by immunoSEQ multiplex PCR; TCRdb stores in-frame clones only, minus some. This sample yields 2 million to 3 million clones, of which around nine tenths are seen a single time; over 0.12% belongs to the top ten. Sequencing used naive CD4+ T cells sorted from blood. Subset specified: CD45RA+ positively selected. These receptors originate from a man younger than 35 in good health.

The chain has TRBV30 and TRBJ1-5, with no clear D. The ends were cut back, 0 bases at V and 7 bases at J, with 10 bases in the middle. Germline assignment: CDR1 GTSNPN and CDR2 SVGIG (reference sequence). The CDR3 runs to 13 residues. The chain's CDR3 is CAWSVNVLQPQHF. The CDR3 bases are TGTGCCTGGAGTGTTAATGTCCTGCAGCCCCAGCATTTT. The entire variable domain, with the rest obtained from reference TRBV30 and TRBJ1-5, is as follows: SQTIHQWPATLVQPVGSPLSLECTVEGTSNPNLYWYRQAAGRGLQLLFYSVGIGQISSEVPQNLSASRPQDRQFILSSKKLLLSDSGFYLCAWSVNVLQPQHFGDGTRLSIL.

This clone was found once. This chain joins TRBV4-1 and TRBJ1-5; the D is unclear. With 5 bases removed from V and 6 bases from J, the gap between germline ends came to 17 bases. The CDR3 totals 15 residues. Germline V gives CDR1 MGHRA, CDR2 YSYEKL. The CDR3 DNA sequence: TGCGCCAGCAGCTCGTCGCGGGGTGGCGGTCAGCCCCAGCATTTT. Its protein product is CASSSSRGGGQPQHF.

V and J are TRBV4-1 and TRBJ1-3; maybe TRBD1 (5 bases). Per the germline V gene, CDR1 is MGHRA and CDR2 is YSYEKL. The CDR3 is made up of 15 amino acids. The V gene lost 7 bases and the J gene lost 0 bases, with 13 bases spanning the gap. The CDR3 sequence is CASTPGAFSGNTIYF. As DNA, the CDR3 is TGCGCCAGCACCCCTGGGGCCTTCTCTGGAAACACCATATATTTT.

The rearrangement links TRBV7-8 to TRBJ2-3, with TRBD1 as a possible D gene (5 bases). V dropped 3 bases and J dropped 2 bases, with 9 bases sitting between them. The CDR3 runs to 14 residues. CDR1 is SGHVS, CDR2 FQNEAQ, per germline. The CDR3 sequence: CASSLGHITDTQYF. As DNA, the CDR3 is TGTGCCAGCAGCTTGGGGCACATCACAGATACGCAGTATTTT.

This chain joins TRBV6-1 and TRBJ2-7; D may correspond to TRBD1 or TRBD2 (5 bases each). CDR3 size: 14 residues. Germline V gene data show CDR1 as MNHNS and CDR2 as SASEGT. Deletions cut 8 bases from V and 3 bases from J, with 17 bases between. The CDR3 DNA sequence: TGTGCCAGCTCACGGGACCCCGGTAACTACGAGCAGTACTTC. Its translation is CASSRDPGNYEQYF.

This clone was picked up one time. This rearrangement joins TRBV6-1 to TRBJ1-1; D call uncertain. Per germline, CDR1 MNHNS and CDR2 SASEGT. The length of the CDR3 is 19 residues. The V and J ends lost 2 bases and 6 bases respectively, with 28 bases between them. The CDR3 region is CASSEFTWRGKEVVAEAFF. The CDR3, as DNA: TGTGCCAGCAGTGAATTCACTTGGCGGGGTAAAGAGGTGGTAGCTGAAGCTTTCTTT.

V and J are TRBV18 and TRBJ2-1, with 11 bases fitting TRBD2. The trim removed 8 bases at V and 0 bases at J, leaving 9 bases unmatched. The CDR3 is made up of 17 amino acids. Germline assignment: CDR1 KGHSH and CDR2 LQKENI. This CDR3 reads CASVQRLAGSSYNEQFF. The CDR3 DNA follows: TGTGCCAGCGTACAAAGACTAGCGGGAAGCTCCTACAATGAGCAGTTCTTC.

The chain is built from TRBV7-2 and TRBJ1-5; D call uncertain. Germline V gene lookup returns CDR1 SGHTA and CDR2 FQGNSA. The V end lost 1 base, the J end lost 2 bases, and 9 bases lay between the germline ends. The CDR3 totals 15 residues. CDR3 protein: CASSLVWVGNQPQHF. The CDR3, as DNA: TGTGCCAGCAGCTTAGTCTGGGTGGGCAATCAGCCCCAGCATTTT.

The gene calls are TRBV5-1 and TRBJ1-6; 9 bases map to TRBD1. CDR3 size: 17 residues. CDR1 is SGHRS, CDR2 YFSETQ, per germline. Trimming took 4 bases from V and 9 from J; bases not matched to a gene: 14. CDR3 protein: CASSPRPGTGSISPLHF. The CDR3 region has the DNA TGCGCCAGCAGCCCTCGCCCCGGGACAGGGTCTATTTCACCCCTCCACTTT.

The chain links TRBV30 to TRBJ2-3; D unresolved. The CDR3 consists of 14 residues. The V end was cut by 8 bases, the J end by 5 bases, with 20 bases between. From germline, CDR1 is GTSNPN and CDR2 SVGIG (reference sequence). CDR3 bases: TGTGCCAGGGCCCAAGACAATAGTAGAGATACGCAGTATTTT. Translated, it gives CARAQDNSRDTQYF.

The chain has TRBV6-6 and TRBJ1-1; D unresolved. This CDR3 comprises 15 residues. Deletions cut 1 base from V and 3 bases from J, with 12 bases between. CDR1 is MNHNY and CDR2 is SVGAGI in the germline V gene (reference sequence). The CDR3 DNA reads as TGTGCCAGCAGTTACTTGGCAGCAGCGGACACTGAAGCTTTCTTT. Its translation: CASSYLAAADTEAFF.

The chain couples TRBV7-2 to TRBJ2-3; D not resolved. Germline CDR1 reads SGHTA; CDR2 reads FQGNSA. Between the trimmed V and J ends, which lost 10 bases and 2 bases, there was a span of 19 bases. There are 15 residues in the CDR3. The CDR3 DNA follows: TGTGCCACCAGACGGCTATTGTCTGACACAGATACGCAGTATTTT. Encoded protein: CATRRLLSDTDTQYF. Full variable domain (remainder filled in from reference TRBV7-2 and TRBJ2-3): GAGVSQSPSNKVTEKGKDVELRCDPISGHTALYWYRQSLGQGLEFLIYFQGNSAPDKSGLPSDRFSAERTGGSVSTLTIQRTQQEDSAVYLCATRRLLSDTDTQYFGPGTRLTVL.

The genes are TRBV9 and TRBJ1-6; no clear D. Trimming took off 1 base at V and 12 bases at J, with 11 bases between the two ends. Germline CDR1 reads SGDLS; CDR2 reads YYNGEE. The CDR3 is 13 residues long. The CDR3 loop is CASSVNPKEPLHF. The CDR3 coding sequence is TGTGCCAGCAGCGTAAACCCCAAGGAACCCCTCCACTTT.

V and J are TRBV27 and TRBJ1-4; D may be TRBD1 (5 bases). The germline V gene has CDR1 MNHEY and CDR2 SMNVEV (reference sequence). The CDR3 totals 16 residues. Trimming removed 2 bases from V and 0 bases from J, with 10 bases in between. CDR3 amino acids: CASSLAGLATNEKLFF. The CDR3 coding sequence is TGTGCCAGCAGTTTAGCAGGGCTTGCAACTAATGAAAAACTGTTTTTT.

This clone was counted only a few times. The chain recombines TRBV2 with TRBJ1-1; D might be TRBD1 (5 bases). CDR1 and CDR2 from the germline V gene are SNHLY and FYNNEI. The CDR3 contains 13 residues. V lost 6 bases and J 5 bases, leaving 13 bases between the germline ends. The DNA of the CDR3 is TGTGCCAGCAGGGAGGGGACGAGGACTGAAGCTTTCTTT. It codes for CASREGTRTEAFF.

The chain has TRBV6-5 and TRBJ1-3; the D gene is possibly TRBD1 (5 bases). The CDR3 consists of 16 residues. V was cut by 3 bases and J by 1 base, with 13 bases left in between. Germline loops: CDR1 MNHEY, CDR2 SVGAGI. CDR3 region: CASSYSTASSGNTIYF. The CDR3 DNA is TGTGCCAGCAGTTATTCGACAGCCTCTTCTGGAAACACCATATATTTT.

The chain is built from TRBV27 and TRBJ1-4; 9 bases match TRBD1. This CDR3 spans 15 amino acids. The germline V gene encodes CDR1 MNHEY and CDR2 SMNVEV (reference sequence). J was trimmed by 5 bases and V by 5 bases; bases with no gene match: 6. The CDR3 sequence: CASSQQGASNEKLFF. CDR3 DNA sequence: TGTGCCAGCAGTCAACAGGGGGCATCGAATGAAAAACTGTTTTTT.

This clone was found a few times. The V call is TRBV18, the J call TRBJ2-2; a possible D gene is TRBD2 (5 bases). Germline-derived CDR1 and CDR2 are KGHSH and LQKENI. The CDR3 sequence is 15 residues long. Trimming left V 3 bases short and J 7 bases short, with 15 bases between. CDR3 DNA sequence: TGTGCCAGCTCACCTAAAGCGGTGGAATACGGGGAGCTGTTTTTT. This encodes CASSPKAVEYGELFF.